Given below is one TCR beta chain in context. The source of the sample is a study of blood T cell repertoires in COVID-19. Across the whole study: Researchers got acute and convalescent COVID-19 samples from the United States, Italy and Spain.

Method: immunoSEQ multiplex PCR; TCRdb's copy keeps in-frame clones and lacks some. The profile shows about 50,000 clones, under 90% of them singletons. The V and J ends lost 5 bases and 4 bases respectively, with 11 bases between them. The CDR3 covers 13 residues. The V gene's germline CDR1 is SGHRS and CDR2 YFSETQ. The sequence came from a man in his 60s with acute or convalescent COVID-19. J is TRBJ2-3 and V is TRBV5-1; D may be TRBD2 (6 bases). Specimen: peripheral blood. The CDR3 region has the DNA TGCGCCAGCAGTGGGGGGTGGGCAGATACGCAGTATTTT. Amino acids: CASSGGWADTQYF. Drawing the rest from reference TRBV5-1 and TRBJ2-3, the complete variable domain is KAGVTQTPRYLIKTRGQQVTLSCSPISGHRSVSWYQQTPGQGLQFLFEYFSETQRNKGNFPGRFSGRQFSNSRSEMNVSTLELGDSALYLCASSGGWADTQYFGPGTRLTVL.